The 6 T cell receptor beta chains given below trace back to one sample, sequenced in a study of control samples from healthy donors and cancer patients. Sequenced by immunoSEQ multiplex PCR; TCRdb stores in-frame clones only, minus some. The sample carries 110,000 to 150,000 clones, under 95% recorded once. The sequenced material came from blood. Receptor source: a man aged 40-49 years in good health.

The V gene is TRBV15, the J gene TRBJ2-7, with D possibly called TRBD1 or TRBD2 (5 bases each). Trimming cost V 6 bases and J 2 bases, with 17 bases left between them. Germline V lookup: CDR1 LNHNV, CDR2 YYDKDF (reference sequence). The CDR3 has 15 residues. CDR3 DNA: TGTGCCACCAGGAGCCGGGACGCACCCACCTACGAGCAGTACTTC. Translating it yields CATRSRDAPTYEQYF.

The CDR3 protein is CASSQAGSYTEAFF. For the CDR3, the DNA is TGTGCCAGCAGCCAAGCAGGCTCTTACACTGAAGCTTTCTTT. The V gene is TRBV14, the J gene TRBJ1-1; D gene uncertain. Trimming cost V 1 base and J 3 bases, with 9 bases left between them. The CDR3 contains 14 residues. Germline V gene data show CDR1 as SGHDN and CDR2 as FVKESK.

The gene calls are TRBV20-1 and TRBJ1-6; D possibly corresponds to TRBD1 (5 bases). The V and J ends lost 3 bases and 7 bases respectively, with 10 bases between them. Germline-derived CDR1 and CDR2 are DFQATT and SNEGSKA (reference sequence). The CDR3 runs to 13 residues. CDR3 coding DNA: TGCAGTGCTAGTCAGGGAACCAATTCACCCCTCCACTTT. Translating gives CSASQGTNSPLHF.

The CDR3 DNA reads as TGCGCCAGCAGCTCGCGGAAGGGAGAGGATCCAGATACGCAGTATTTT. Its translation: CASSSRKGEDPDTQYF. The gene calls are TRBV4-3 and TRBJ2-3; a possible D gene is TRBD2 (5 bases). The CDR3 spans 16 residues. Trimming pared 5 bases from V and 4 bases from J, leaving 19 bases between. Germline-derived CDR1 and CDR2 are LGHNA and YSLEER.

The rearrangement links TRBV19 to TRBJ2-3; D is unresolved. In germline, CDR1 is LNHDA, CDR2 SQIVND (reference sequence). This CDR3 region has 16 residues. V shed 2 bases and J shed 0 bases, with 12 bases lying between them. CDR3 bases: TGTGCCAGTAGTATAAGAGTGCGCCGTAGCACAGATACGCAGTATTTT. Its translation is CASSIRVRRSTDTQYF.

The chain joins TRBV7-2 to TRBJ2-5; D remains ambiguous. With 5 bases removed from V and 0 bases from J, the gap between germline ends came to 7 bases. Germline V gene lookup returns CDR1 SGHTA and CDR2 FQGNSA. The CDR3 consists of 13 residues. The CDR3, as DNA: TGTGCCAGCAGCCGAACGTACCAAGAGACCCAGTACTTC. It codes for CASSRTYQETQYF.